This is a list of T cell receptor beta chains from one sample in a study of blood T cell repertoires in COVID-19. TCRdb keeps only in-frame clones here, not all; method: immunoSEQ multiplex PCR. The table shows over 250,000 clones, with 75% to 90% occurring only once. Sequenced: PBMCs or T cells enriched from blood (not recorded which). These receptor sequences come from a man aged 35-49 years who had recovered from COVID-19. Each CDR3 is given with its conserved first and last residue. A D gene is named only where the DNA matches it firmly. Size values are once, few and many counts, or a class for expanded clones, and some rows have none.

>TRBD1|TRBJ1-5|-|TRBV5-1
CASSLGAGGSNQPQHF
TGCGCCAGCAGCTTGGGAGCAGGGGGAAGCAATCAGCCCCAGCATTTT
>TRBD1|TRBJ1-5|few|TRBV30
CAWSPTGNQPQHF
TGTGCCTGGAGTCCGACAGGGAATCAGCCCCAGCATTTT
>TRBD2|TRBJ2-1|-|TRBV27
CASRPQGTSGYNEQFF
TGTGCCAGCAGACCCCAGGGGACTAGCGGCTACAATGAGCAGTTCTTC
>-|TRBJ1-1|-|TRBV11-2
CASSLVRRNTEAFF
TGTGCCAGCAGCTTAGTGCGGAGGAACACTGAAGCTTTCTTT
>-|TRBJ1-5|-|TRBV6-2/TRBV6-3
CASSYSSGGAFQPQHF
TGTGCCAGCAGTTACTCATCGGGGGGCGCGTTTCAGCCCCAGCATTTT
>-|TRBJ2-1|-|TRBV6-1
CASSGQGAGFYNEQFF
TGTGCCAGCAGTGGGCAGGGTGCCGGCTTTTACAATGAGCAGTTCTTC
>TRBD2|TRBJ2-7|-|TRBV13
CASSLREGILTYEQYF
TGTGCCAGCAGCTTAAGGGAGGGAATCTTGACCTACGAGCAGTACTTC
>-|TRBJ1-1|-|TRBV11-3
CASSLLTGMNTEAFF
TGTGCCAGCAGTTTATTGACAGGCATGAACACTGAAGCTTTCTTT
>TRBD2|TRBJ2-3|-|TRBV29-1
CSVRRGGAGTDTQYF
TGCAGCGTTAGGCGCGGGGGGGCCGGCACAGATACGCAGTATTTT
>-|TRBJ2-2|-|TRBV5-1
CASSLSTADTGELFF
TGCGCCAGCAGCTTGAGCACAGCAGACACCGGGGAGCTGTTTTTT
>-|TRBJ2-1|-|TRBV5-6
CASSLGGNEQFF
TGTGCCAGCAGCTTGGGAGGCAATGAGCAGTTCTTC
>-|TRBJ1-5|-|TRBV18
CASSPGGDQPQHF
TGTGCCAGCTCGCCCGGAGGGGATCAGCCCCAGCATTTT
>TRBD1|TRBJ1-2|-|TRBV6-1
CASSERTGNYGYTF
TGTGCCAGCAGTGAACGGACAGGAAACTATGGCTACACCTTC
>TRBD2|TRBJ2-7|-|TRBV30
CAWGLAGSPYEQYF
TGTGCCTGGGGACTAGCGGGGAGCCCCTACGAGCAGTACTTC
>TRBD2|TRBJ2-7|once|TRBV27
CASSWTSGDSYEQYF
TGTGCCAGCAGTTGGACTAGCGGAGATTCCTACGAGCAGTACTTC
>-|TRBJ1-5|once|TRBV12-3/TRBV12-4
CASRSPNQPQHF
TGTGCCAGCAGAAGCCCGAATCAGCCCCAGCATTTT
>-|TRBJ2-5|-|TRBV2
CASSDSYKETQYF
TGTGCCAGCAGTGATAGCTATAAAGAGACCCAGTACTTC
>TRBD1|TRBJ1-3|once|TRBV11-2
CASSSPGQGGPGNTIYF
TGTGCCAGCAGCTCTCCTGGACAGGGCGGCCCTGGAAACACCATATATTTT
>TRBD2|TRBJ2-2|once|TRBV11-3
CASSFSGVNTGELFF
TGTGCCAGCAGCTTTAGCGGGGTGAACACCGGGGAGCTGTTTTTT
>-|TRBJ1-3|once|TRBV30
CAWTTGQVSTIYF
TGTGCCTGGACCACGGGACAAGTTAGCACCATATATTTT
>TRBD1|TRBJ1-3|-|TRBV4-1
CASSQDQIQGRSGNTIYF
TGCGCCAGCAGCCAAGACCAAATACAGGGGCGGTCTGGAAACACCATATATTTT
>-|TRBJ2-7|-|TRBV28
CASSPGSTTYEQYF
TGTGCCAGCAGTCCCGGGTCAACGACCTACGAGCAGTACTTC
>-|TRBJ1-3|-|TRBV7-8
CASSLILGGIIYF
TGTGCCAGCAGCTTAATTTTGGGAGGAATTATATATTTT
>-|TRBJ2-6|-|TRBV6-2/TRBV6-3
CASSYSRQNSGANVLTF
TGTGCCAGCAGTTACTCGAGGCAAAACTCTGGGGCCAACGTCCTGACTTTC
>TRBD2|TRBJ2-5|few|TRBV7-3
CASSLTAGGLGQTQYF
TGTGCCAGCAGCTTAACAGCGGGGGGGCTCGGACAGACCCAGTACTTC
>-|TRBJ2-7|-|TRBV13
CASSPRTISPYSYEQYF
TGTGCCAGCAGCCCTCGGACTATATCTCCCTACTCCTACGAGCAGTACTTC
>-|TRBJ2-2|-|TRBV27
CASSLRPTGPGWSNTGELFF
TGTGCCAGCAGCCTACGCCCGACTGGGCCAGGGTGGTCGAACACCGGGGAGCTGTTTTTT
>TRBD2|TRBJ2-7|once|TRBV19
CASSPSGWTYEQYF
TGTGCCAGTAGCCCTAGCGGGTGGACTTACGAGCAGTACTTC
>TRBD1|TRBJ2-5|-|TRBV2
CASSEEAAGGAKTQYF
TGTGCCAGCAGTGAAGAGGCAGCAGGGGGCGCCAAGACCCAGTACTTC
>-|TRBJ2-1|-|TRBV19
CASSFDRNSYNEQFF
TGTGCCAGTAGTTTTGACAGAAACTCCTACAATGAGCAGTTCTTC
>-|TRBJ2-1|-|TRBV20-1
CSASSSGYYNEQFF
TGCAGTGCTAGTAGCAGCGGATACTACAATGAGCAGTTCTTC
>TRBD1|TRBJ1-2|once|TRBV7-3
CASSPTRPGQGAQGYGYTF
TGTGCCAGCAGCCCTACCCGACCGGGACAGGGGGCTCAGGGCTATGGCTACACCTTC
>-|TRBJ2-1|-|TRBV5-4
CASSLPVENPNEQFF
TGTGCCAGCAGCTTGCCGGTCGAAAATCCCAATGAGCAGTTCTTC
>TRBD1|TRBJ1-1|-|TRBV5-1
CASSFSDRANTEAFF
TGCGCCAGCAGCTTCTCTGACAGGGCGAACACTGAAGCTTTCTTT
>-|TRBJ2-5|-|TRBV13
CASSLLYQETQYF
TGTGCCAGCAGCCTTCTGTACCAAGAGACCCAGTACTTC
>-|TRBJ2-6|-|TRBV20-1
CSASTRVGANVLTF
TGCAGTGCTAGTACGAGGGTTGGGGCCAACGTCCTGACTTTC
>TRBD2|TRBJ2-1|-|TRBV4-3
CASSHSPEGSLAGAVGEQFF
TGCGCCAGCAGCCACAGCCCCGAGGGATCACTAGCGGGAGCTGTTGGTGAGCAGTTCTTC
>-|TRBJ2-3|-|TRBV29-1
CSVDLGGGAQYF
TGCAGCGTTGATTTGGGCGGGGGCGCGCAGTATTTT
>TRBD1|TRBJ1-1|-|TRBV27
CASSLGTANTEAFF
TGTGCCAGCAGTCTCGGGACAGCGAACACTGAAGCTTTCTTT
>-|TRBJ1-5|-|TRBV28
CASSAGFRSHSNQPQHF
TGTGCCAGCAGCGCAGGGTTTCGGTCCCATAGCAATCAGCCCCAGCATTTT
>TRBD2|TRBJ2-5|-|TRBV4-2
CASSSLGTSGIETQYF
TGTGCCAGCAGCTCACTCGGGACTAGCGGGATCGAGACCCAGTACTTC